One and the same sample provided the 17 T cell receptor beta chains below, sequenced in a study of OX40 agonist ivuxolimab in advanced cancers. Receptors were amplified or captured by the immunoSEQ multiplex PCR assay. TCRdb took over this immuneACCESS table, retaining in-frame rearrangements with V and J assigned. Such tables are incomplete; in checked studies, under half of the missing clones stem from an unresolved V gene, and the remainder is unexplained. Recorded for this sample are around 81,000 clones; under 90% of them occurred a single time. The leading ten clones occupy 6% to 8.5% of the sample. The input for sequencing was CD4+ or CD8+ T cells sorted from blood, taken in a trial of the OX40 agonist ivuxolimab. The receptors stem from an adult with an advanced solid tumor such as melanoma, head and neck, liver or kidney cancer.

The V call is TRBV19, the J call TRBJ2-2; no reliable D call. This CDR3 is built from 15 residues. The germline V gene encodes CDR1 LNHDA and CDR2 SQIVND (reference sequence). Trimming removed 11 bases from V and 2 bases from J, with 18 bases in between. CDR3: CAASSRVENTGELFF. CDR3 DNA sequence: TGTGCCGCAAGTAGTAGGGTTGAAAACACCGGGGAGCTGTTTTTT.

This chain uses TRBV11-3 with TRBJ2-2; no reliable D call. Germline assignment: CDR1 SGHNT and CDR2 YENEEA. There are 16 residues in the CDR3. The V end was cut by 2 bases, the J end by 5 bases, with 15 bases between. The CDR3 loop is CASSLFGLVRTGELFF. The CDR3 coding sequence is TGTGCCAGCAGCTTATTTGGGCTAGTGAGAACCGGGGAGCTGTTTTTT. Based on the CDR3 plus reference TRBV11-3 and TRBJ2-2, the full variable domain is EAGVVQSPRYKIIEKKQPVAFWCNPISGHNTLYWYLQNLGQGPELLIRYENEEAVDDSQLPKDRFSAERLKGVDSTLKIQPAELGDSAVYLCASSLFGLVRTGELFFGEGSRLTVL.

This clone was seen only a few times. The chain employs TRBV6-5 and TRBJ1-6; a weak D match, TRBD1 (6 bases). The germline V gene has CDR1 MNHEY and CDR2 SVGAGI. This CDR3 is built from 15 residues. Trimming removed 0 bases at V and 10 bases at J, with 13 bases between. CDR3 coding DNA: TGTGCCAGCAGTTACTCGTCTCAGGGGAACTCACCCCTCCACTTT. Translating it yields CASSYSSQGNSPLHF.

This chain connects TRBV4-3 to TRBJ2-5, with D unclear. The CDR3 extends over 14 amino acids. Germline CDR1 reads LGHNA; CDR2 reads YSLEER. V was shortened by 3 bases and J by 2 bases, with 10 bases between the two germline ends. The CDR3 DNA reads as TGCGCCAGCAGCCACCACGGGTTTCAAGAGACCCAGTACTTC. This gives the protein CASSHHGFQETQYF.

This chain connects TRBV10-3 to TRBJ1-3; tentative D call: TRBD1 (5 bases). Looked up from germline, CDR1 is ENHRY and CDR2 is SYGVKD. The CDR3 is 14 residues long. The V end lost 2 bases, the J end lost 9 bases, and 14 bases lay between the germline ends. CDR3 in amino acids: CAISERQGGGTIYF. CDR3 bases: TGTGCCATCAGTGAGAGGCAGGGAGGAGGCACCATATATTTT.

V and J are TRBV28 and TRBJ2-1, with TRBD2 identical over 7 bases. V was pared by 1 base and J by 4 bases, with 4 bases of the junction left unmatched. In germline, CDR1 is MDHEN, CDR2 SYDVKM. The CDR3 totals 15 residues. The CDR3: CASSLYQRGYNEQFF. The CDR3 DNA reads as TGTGCCAGCAGTTTATATCAGCGGGGATACAATGAGCAGTTCTTC.

Here the CDR3 DNA reads TGTGCCAGCAGTAGGGGGCGAGCTAATGAAAAACTGTTTTTT. Its protein product is CASSRGRANEKLFF. The rearrangement links TRBV6-1 to TRBJ1-4; 7 positions agree with TRBD1. Germline CDR1 and CDR2: MNHNS and SASEGT. CDR3 length equals 14 residues. The J segment lost 3 bases and the V segment lost 5 bases, leaving 3 bases of the junction unmatched.

The chain recombines TRBV7-9 with TRBJ1-1, with D unclear. Trimming took 1 base from V and 0 from J, leaving 3 bases between them. The CDR3 spans 13 residues. CDR1 SEHNR and CDR2 FQNEAQ come from the germline V gene (reference sequence). CDR3 region: CASSLDMNTEAFF. Here the CDR3 DNA reads TGTGCCAGCAGCTTAGACATGAACACTGAAGCTTTCTTT.

The chain has TRBV6-5 and TRBJ1-2, with 8 bases lining up with TRBD1. There are 13 residues in the CDR3. V gave up 2 bases and J gave up 7 bases; unmatched junction bases: 3. Per germline, CDR1 MNHEY and CDR2 SVGAGI. Here the CDR3 DNA reads TGTGCCAGCAGTTACGGACAGGGACGTGGCTACACCTTC. Its protein product is CASSYGQGRGYTF.

This chain joins TRBV19 and TRBJ1-4; 7 bases are a match to TRBD1. CDR3 length: 12 amino acids. The J segment lost 4 bases and the V segment lost 9 bases, leaving 2 bases of the junction unmatched. Germline V lookup: CDR1 LNHDA, CDR2 SQIVND (reference sequence). CDR3 sequence: CASGTVNEKLFF. The CDR3 nucleotides read TGTGCCAGCGGGACAGTTAATGAAAAACTGTTTTTT.

The chain links TRBV6-6 to TRBJ1-2; no firm D call. Trimming removed 5 bases at V and 8 bases at J, with 18 bases between. Per the germline V gene, CDR1 is MNHNY and CDR2 is SVGAGI (reference sequence). The length of the CDR3 is 14 residues. The CDR3 DNA reads TGTGCCAGCAGTACTCATCAAGGCTTGGAGGGCTACACCTTC. The encoded protein is CASSTHQGLEGYTF.

CDR3 protein: CASSYQGQGAHEQYF. CDR3 DNA sequence: TGTGCCAGCAGTTACCAGGGACAGGGGGCCCACGAGCAGTACTTC. The chain carries TRBV6-5 and TRBJ2-7; TRBD1 matches at 12 bases. V dropped 2 bases and J dropped 5; count of bases not matched to a gene: 4. The CDR3 contains 15 residues. The V gene's germline CDR1 is MNHEY and CDR2 SVGAGI.

The J gene is TRBJ1-1, the V gene TRBV28, with 8 positions matching TRBD1. Trimming cost V 5 bases and J 5 bases; bases outside gene matches: 10. The CDR3 contains 15 residues. Germline loops: CDR1 MDHEN, CDR2 SYDVKM. The DNA for the CDR3 is TGTGCCAGCAGTCAAACACAGGGGGTAGAGACTGAAGCTTTCTTT. It yields the protein CASSQTQGVETEAFF.

This clone was seen ten or more times. The gene calls are TRBV5-5 and TRBJ1-2; weak D call: TRBD1 (6 bases). The CDR3 has 14 residues. CDR1 and CDR2 (germline): SGHKS, YYEKEE (reference sequence). V shed 4 bases and J shed 2 bases, with 12 bases lying between them. CDR3: CASSPTTGNYGYTF. CDR3 sequence (DNA): TGTGCCAGCAGCCCCACTACAGGGAACTATGGCTACACCTTC.

The rearrangement links TRBV11-2 to TRBJ2-1, with TRBD2 matching over 7 bases. V lost 3 bases and J lost 0; bases outside the gene matches: 5. The germline gives CDR1 SGHAT, CDR2 FQNNGV. The CDR3 runs to 16 residues. CDR3 bases: TGTGCCAGCAGCTTTCGGGGGGATAGCTCCTACAATGAGCAGTTCTTC. It encodes CASSFRGDSSYNEQFF.

V usage is TRBV5-5 and J usage is TRBJ2-1; no firm D call. This CDR3 has 10 amino acids. V shed 6 bases and J shed 7 bases, with 5 bases lying between them. Germline V gene data show CDR1 as SGHKS and CDR2 as YYEKEE (reference sequence). The CDR3 sequence: CASTLNEQFF. CDR3 nucleotide sequence: TGTGCCAGCACCCTTAATGAGCAGTTCTTC. Drawing the rest from reference TRBV5-5 and TRBJ2-1, the complete variable domain is DAGVTQSPTHLIKTRGQQVTLRCSPISGHKSVSWYQQVLGQGPQFIFQYYEKEERGRGNFPDRFSARQFPNYSSELNVNALLLGDSALYLCASTLNEQFFGPGTRLTVL.

This clone was found a few times. The chain couples TRBV19 to TRBJ1-5; TRBD1 matches at 8 bases. V shed 5 bases and J 2 bases; nucleotides not matched to a gene: 14. This CDR3 contains 18 residues. Germline values: CDR1 LNHDA, CDR2 SQIVND (reference sequence). CDR3 DNA: TGTGCCAGTAGTCTACACACAGGGGGGAGAAACGGCAATCAGCCCCAGCATTTT. As protein: CASSLHTGGRNGNQPQHF. Supplemented by reference TRBV19 and TRBJ1-5, the full variable domain reads DGGITQSPKYLFRKEGQNVTLSCEQNLNHDAMYWYRQDPGQGLRLIYYSQIVNDFQKGDIAEGYSVSREKKESFPLTVTSAQKNPTAFYLCASSLHTGGRNGNQPQHFGDGTRLSIL.